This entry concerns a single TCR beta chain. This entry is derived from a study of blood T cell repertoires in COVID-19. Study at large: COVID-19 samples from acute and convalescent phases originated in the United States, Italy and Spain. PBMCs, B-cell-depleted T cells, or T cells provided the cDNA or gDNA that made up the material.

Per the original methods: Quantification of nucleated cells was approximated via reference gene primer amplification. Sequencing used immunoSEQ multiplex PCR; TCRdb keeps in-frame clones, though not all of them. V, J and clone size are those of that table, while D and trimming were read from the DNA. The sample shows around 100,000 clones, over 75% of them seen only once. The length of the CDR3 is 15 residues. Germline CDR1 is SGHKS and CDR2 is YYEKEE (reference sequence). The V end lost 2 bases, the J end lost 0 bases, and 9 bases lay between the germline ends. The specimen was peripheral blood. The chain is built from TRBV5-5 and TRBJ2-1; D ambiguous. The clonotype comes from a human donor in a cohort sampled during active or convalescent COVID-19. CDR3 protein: CASSFGAPSYNEQFF. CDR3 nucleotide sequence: TGTGCCAGCAGCTTCGGAGCCCCCTCCTACAATGAGCAGTTCTTC.